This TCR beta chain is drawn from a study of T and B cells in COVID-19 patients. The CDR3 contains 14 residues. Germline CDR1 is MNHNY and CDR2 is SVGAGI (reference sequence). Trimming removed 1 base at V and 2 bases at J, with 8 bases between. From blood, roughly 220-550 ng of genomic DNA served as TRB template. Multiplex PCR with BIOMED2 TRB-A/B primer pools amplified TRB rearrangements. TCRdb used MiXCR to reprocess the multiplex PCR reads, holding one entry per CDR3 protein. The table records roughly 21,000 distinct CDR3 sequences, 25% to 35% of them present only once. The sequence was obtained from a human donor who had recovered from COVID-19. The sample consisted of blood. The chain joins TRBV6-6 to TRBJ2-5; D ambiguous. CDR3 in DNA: TGTGCCAGCAGTTACTTTGGGCAGCAAGAGACCCAGTACTTC. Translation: CASSYFGQQETQYF.